The T cell receptor beta chain described here comes from a study of post-analysis software for immune sequencing data. The wider study: The cohort encompassed relapsing-remitting, secondary progressive and progressive-relapsing multiple sclerosis disease courses. Findings of the study overall: Normalized Chao1 diversity was significantly reduced in patients versus controls. Those samples that were prepared in the same batch co-clustered strongly by F measure.

Included in the TCR beta cDNA libraries were unique molecular identifiers. cDNA molecules numbering 450,000 to 650,000 came from approximately 1 to 10 million T cells. From the PCR reads, TCRdb called clonotypes with MiXCR, one entry per CDR3 protein. Among roughly 800,000 distinct CDR3 sequences, more than 45% were seen once, and the ten largest hold roughly 4.4%. This clonotype has just a few counts. The antigen remains unidentified. The specimen was blood. This clonotype originated in a girl aged 10-17 years with multiple sclerosis.

The CDR3 is CASSPGRGGRAYNEQFF. CDR3 nucleotides: TGTGCCAGCAGCCCTGGGCGGGGCGGAAGGGCCTACAATGAGCAGTTCTTC. V is TRBV7-2 and J is TRBJ2-1; tentatively, D is TRBD2 (6 bases). CDR3 length equals 17 residues. Germline V gives CDR1 SGHTA, CDR2 FQGNSA. The V gene lost 5 bases and the J gene lost 2 bases, with 19 bases spanning the gap.